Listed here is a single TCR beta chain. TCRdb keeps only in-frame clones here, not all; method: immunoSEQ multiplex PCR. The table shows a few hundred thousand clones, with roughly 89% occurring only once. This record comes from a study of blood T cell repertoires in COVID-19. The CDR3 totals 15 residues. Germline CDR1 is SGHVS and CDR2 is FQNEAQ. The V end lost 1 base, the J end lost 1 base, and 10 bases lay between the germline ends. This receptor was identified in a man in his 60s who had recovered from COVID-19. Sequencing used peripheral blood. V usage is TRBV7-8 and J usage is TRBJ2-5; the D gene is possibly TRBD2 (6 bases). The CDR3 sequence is CASSLGGVGQETQYF. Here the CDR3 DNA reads TGTGCCAGCAGCTTAGGGGGGGTAGGCCAAGAGACCCAGTACTTC.